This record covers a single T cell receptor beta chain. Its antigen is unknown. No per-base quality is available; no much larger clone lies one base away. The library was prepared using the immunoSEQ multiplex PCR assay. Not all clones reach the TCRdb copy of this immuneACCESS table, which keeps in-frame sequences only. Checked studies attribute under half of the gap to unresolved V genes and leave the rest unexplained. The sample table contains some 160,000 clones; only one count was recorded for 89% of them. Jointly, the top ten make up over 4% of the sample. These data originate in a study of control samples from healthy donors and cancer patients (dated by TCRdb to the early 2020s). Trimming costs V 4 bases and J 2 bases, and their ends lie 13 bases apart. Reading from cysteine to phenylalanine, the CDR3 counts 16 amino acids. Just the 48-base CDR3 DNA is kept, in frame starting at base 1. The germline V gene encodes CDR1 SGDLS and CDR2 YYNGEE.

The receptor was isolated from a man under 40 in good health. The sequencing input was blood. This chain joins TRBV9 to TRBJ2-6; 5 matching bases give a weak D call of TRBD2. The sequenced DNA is TGTGCCAGCAGCCCCGAGTGGACTCCTGGGGCCAACGTCCTGACTTTC. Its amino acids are CASSPEWTPGANVLTF.